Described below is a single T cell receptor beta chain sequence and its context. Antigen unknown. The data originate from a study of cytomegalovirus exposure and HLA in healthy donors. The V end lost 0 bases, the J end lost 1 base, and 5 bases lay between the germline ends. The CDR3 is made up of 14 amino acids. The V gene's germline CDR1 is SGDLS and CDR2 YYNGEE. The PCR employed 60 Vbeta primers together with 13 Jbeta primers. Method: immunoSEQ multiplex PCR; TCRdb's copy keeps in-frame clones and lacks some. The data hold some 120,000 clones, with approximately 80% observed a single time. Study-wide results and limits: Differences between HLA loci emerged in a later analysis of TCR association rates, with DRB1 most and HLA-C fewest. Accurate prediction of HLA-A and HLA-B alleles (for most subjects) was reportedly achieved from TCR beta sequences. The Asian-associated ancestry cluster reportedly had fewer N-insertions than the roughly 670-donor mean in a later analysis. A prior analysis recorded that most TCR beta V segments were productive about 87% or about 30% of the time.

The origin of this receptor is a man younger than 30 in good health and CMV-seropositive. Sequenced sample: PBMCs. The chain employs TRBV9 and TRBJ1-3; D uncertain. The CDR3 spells CASSVVSSGNTIYF. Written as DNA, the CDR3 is TGTGCCAGCAGCGTAGTTTCATCTGGAAACACCATATATTTT. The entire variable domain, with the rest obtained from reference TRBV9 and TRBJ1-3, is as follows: DSGVTQTPKHLITATGQRVTLRCSPRSGDLSVYWYQQSLDQGLQFLIQYYNGEERAKGNILERFSAQQFPDLHSELNLSSLELGDSALYFCASSVVSSGNTIYFGEGSWLTVV.